This record concerns one T cell receptor beta chain sequence. Its antigen is not known. A much larger clone differs by one base, so this may be a read error. The V gene lost 7 bases and the J gene lost 5 bases, with 21 bases spanning the gap. The CDR3 spans 14 residues. Per germline, CDR1 DFQATT and CDR2 SNEGSKA (reference sequence). The TCRbeta library incorporated unique molecular identifiers. TCRdb used MiXCR to reprocess the PCR reads, holding one entry per CDR3 protein. Of 250,000 to 300,000 distinct CDR3 sequences listed, around 9.1% were seen once; the top ten hold approximately 7.6%. This entry comes from a study of T-cell reconstitution after alpha-beta-depleted transplantation in children. Overall study results and limits: After one year, T-cell counts and TCRbeta diversity mostly came from new T cells.

This clonotype originated in a boy in the first two years of life with acute myeloid leukemia, due to receive a stem cell transplant. V and J are TRBV20-1 and TRBJ2-7; D gene ambiguous. Source: PBMCs, taken before TCRalphabeta/CD19-depleted stem cell transplant. This CDR3 reads CSGKPPRARHEQYF. The CDR3 DNA follows: TGCAGTGGGAAACCACCTCGGGCCCGTCACGAGCAGTACTTC.